This T cell receptor beta chain stems from a study of blood T cell repertoires in COVID-19. Study-wide context: Samples representing acute and convalescent COVID-19 were sourced from the United States, Italy and Spain. In each case, the material was cDNA or gDNA derived from T cells, B-cell-depleted T cells, or PBMCs.

Per the authors' pipeline: Amplification of reference gene primers provided the estimated nucleated cell counts. Here immunoSEQ multiplex PCR was the method, and the copy in TCRdb shows in-frame clones only, minus some. The D gene and trimming were derived from the DNA, and the V and J assignments and clone size from that table. The table shows tens of thousands of clones, with approximately 81% occurring only once. The CDR3 is made up of 14 amino acids. Deletions cut 2 bases from V and 2 bases from J, with 10 bases between. Germline V lookup: CDR1 KGHSH, CDR2 LQKENI. The sequence came from an older woman with acute or convalescent COVID-19. The sample taken for sequencing was peripheral blood. This chain connects TRBV18 to TRBJ2-7; unclear D gene. CDR3 protein: CASSPMSTAYEQYF. The DNA for the CDR3 is TGTGCCAGCTCACCAATGAGTACAGCCTACGAGCAGTACTTC.